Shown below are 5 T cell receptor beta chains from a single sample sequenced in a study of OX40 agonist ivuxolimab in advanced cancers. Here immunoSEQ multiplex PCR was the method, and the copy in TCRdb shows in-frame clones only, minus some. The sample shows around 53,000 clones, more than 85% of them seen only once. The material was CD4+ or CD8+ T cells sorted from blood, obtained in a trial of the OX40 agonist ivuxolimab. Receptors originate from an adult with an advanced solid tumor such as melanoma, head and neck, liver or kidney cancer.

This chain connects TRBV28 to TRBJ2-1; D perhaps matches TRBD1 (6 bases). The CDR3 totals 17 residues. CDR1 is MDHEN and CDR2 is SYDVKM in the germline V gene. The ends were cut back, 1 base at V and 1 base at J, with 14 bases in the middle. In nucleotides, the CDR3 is TGTGCCAGCAGTTTATCCGGACAGATTATTTCCTACAATGAGCAGTTCTTC. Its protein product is CASSLSGQIISYNEQFF.

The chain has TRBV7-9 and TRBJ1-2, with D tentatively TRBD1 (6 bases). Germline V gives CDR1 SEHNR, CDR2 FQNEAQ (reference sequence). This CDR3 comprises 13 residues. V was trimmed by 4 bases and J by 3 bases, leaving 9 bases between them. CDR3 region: CASSYRVDYGYTF. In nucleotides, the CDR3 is TGTGCCAGCAGCTACAGGGTAGACTATGGCTACACCTTC.

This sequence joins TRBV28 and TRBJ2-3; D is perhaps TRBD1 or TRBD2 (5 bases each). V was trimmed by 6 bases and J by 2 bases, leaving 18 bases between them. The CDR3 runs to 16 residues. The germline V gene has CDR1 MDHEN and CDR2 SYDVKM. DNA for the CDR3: TGTGCCAGCAGATTCCGGGACCGCCCCGTCACAGATACGCAGTATTTT. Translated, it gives CASRFRDRPVTDTQYF.

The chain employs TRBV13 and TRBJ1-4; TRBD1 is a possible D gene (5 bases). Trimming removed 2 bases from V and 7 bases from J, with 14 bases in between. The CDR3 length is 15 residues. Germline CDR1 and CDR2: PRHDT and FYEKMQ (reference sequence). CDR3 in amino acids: CASSLFAGGGEKLFF. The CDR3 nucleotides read TGTGCCAGCAGCTTATTTGCCGGTGGGGGTGAAAAACTGTTTTTT.

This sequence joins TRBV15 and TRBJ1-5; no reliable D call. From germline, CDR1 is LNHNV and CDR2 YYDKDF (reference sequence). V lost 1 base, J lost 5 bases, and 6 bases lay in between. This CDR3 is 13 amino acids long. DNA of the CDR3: TGTGCCACCAGCAGAGTCTTGTATCAGCCCCAGCATTTT. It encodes CATSRVLYQPQHF.